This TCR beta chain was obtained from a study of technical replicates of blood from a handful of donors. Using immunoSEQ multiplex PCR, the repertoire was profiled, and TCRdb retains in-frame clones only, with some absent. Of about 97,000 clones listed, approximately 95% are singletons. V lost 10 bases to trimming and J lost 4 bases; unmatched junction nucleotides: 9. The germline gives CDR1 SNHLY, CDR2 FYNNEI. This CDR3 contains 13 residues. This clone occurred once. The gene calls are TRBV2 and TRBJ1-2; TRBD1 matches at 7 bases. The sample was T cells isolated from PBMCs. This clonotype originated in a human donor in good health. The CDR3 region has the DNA TGTGCCAACCGGACAGGCATCGGCTATGGCTACACCTTC. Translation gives CANRTGIGYGYTF.